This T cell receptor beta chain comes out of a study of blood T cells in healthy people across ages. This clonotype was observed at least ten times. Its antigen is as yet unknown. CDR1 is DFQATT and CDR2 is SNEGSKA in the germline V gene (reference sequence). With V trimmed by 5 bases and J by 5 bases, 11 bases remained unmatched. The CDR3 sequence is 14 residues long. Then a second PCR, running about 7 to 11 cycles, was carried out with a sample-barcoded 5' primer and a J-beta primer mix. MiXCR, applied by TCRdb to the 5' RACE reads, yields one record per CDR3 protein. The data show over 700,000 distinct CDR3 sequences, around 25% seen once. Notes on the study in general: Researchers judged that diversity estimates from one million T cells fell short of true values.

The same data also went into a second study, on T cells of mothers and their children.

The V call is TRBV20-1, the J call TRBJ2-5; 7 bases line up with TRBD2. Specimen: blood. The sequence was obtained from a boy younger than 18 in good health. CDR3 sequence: CSAGYGGEWETQYF. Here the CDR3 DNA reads TGCAGTGCTGGATATGGGGGGGAGTGGGAGACCCAGTACTTC.